The T cell receptor beta chain described here comes from a study of cytomegalovirus exposure and HLA in healthy donors. The PCR employed 60 Vbeta primers together with 13 Jbeta primers. Libraries were prepared by immunoSEQ multiplex PCR; TCRdb keeps only in-frame clonotypes and omits some of them. The sample consists of about 230,000 clones, over 65% of them appearing once. Germline-derived CDR1 and CDR2 are GTSNPN and SVGIG (reference sequence). The trim removed 4 bases at V and 9 bases at J, leaving 5 bases unmatched. The CDR3 runs to 11 residues. Study outcomes and limitations: A highly shared variant cluster was judged a likely technical artifact. Near-uniform donor sequencing depth was presumed by presence/absence analyses.

Note on this clone: Its antigen remains unknown.

This sequence joins TRBV30 and TRBJ2-7; 8 nucleotides agree with TRBD1. Sequenced sample: PBMCs. The sequence derives from a human donor in good health. CDR3 bases: TGTGCCTGGACCGGGACAGGAACGCAGTACTTC. It is translated as CAWTGTGTQYF.